The clone carrying this T cell receptor beta chain is medium-sized (0.01 to 0.1%) in the sample. Its cognate antigen is unknown. Some clones are missing from TCRdb's copy, which holds only in-frame ones; the method was immunoSEQ multiplex PCR. This sample has approximately 18,000 clones, with roughly 85% found just once. On the day of bone marrow donation, the related graft donor provided peripheral blood. CDR3 size: 15 residues. Per the germline V gene, CDR1 is SGHDT and CDR2 is YYEEEE. Trimming pared 2 bases from V and 0 bases from J, leaving 12 bases between. The data were taken from a study of T cells after posttransplantation cyclophosphamide. Study conclusions and caveats: Recipient CMV seropositivity and CMV reactivation strongly tracked TRB clonality. Later post-transplant blood repertoires were often dominated by donor CD8+ memory clones.

Sequenced input: memory CD4+ T cells sorted from blood. This TCR came from a young man in good health and a related stem cell transplant donor. V usage is TRBV5-6 and J usage is TRBJ2-7; perhaps TRBD1 as D (6 bases). The CDR3 DNA sequence: TGTGCCAGCAGCTTAAGGCAGGGGAGCTCCTACGAGCAGTACTTC. This sequence encodes CASSLRQGSSYEQYF.